This entry lists 12 T cell receptor beta chains sequenced from one sample in a study of T cell responses to AZD1222 COVID-19 vaccine. Profiling relied on immunoSEQ multiplex PCR, and the TCRdb table lists in-frame clones only, not all of them. The data hold 150,000 to 200,000 clones, with 90% observed a single time. The sequences come from peripheral blood, collected on day 0 of AZD1222 vaccination. These receptors were collected from an adult in good health.

The chain has TRBV6-5 and TRBJ1-3; 9 nucleotides line up with TRBD1. The germline V gene encodes CDR1 MNHEY and CDR2 SVGAGI. The CDR3 is 15 amino acids. V dropped 0 bases and J dropped 8; count of bases not matched to a gene: 5. The CDR3 DNA is TGTGCCAGCAGTTACTCCGGGACAGGGCGAGACACCATATATTTT. This encodes CASSYSGTGRDTIYF.

The chain employs TRBV19 and TRBJ1-5, with 10 bases that match TRBD1. V shed 7 bases and J 6 bases; nucleotides not matched to a gene: 12. CDR1 is LNHDA, CDR2 SQIVND, per germline (reference sequence). The CDR3 consists of 16 residues. The CDR3 loop reads CASTKRGTGASQPQHF. For the CDR3, the DNA is TGTGCCAGTACAAAGAGGGGGACAGGGGCCAGTCAGCCCCAGCATTTT.

This clone was observed a few times. An end of the junction does not agree with germline; a read error may underlie this. The rearrangement uses TRBV4-3 and TRBJ1-2; D might be TRBD1 (5 bases). The CDR3 spans 15 residues. Germline CDR1 is LGHNA and CDR2 is YSLEER. CDR3 loop: CASSQEWGVNSGYTF. For the CDR3, the DNA is TGCGCCAGCAGCCAAGAATGGGGGGTTAACTCTGGCTACACCTTC.

The chain employs TRBV7-6 and TRBJ1-3; D is unresolved. CDR3 length: 15 residues. V shed 1 base and J shed 0 bases, with 7 bases lying between them. Germline CDR1 is SGHVS and CDR2 is FNYEAQ. CDR3 sequence: CASSLGSFSGNTIYF. Here the CDR3 DNA reads TGTGCCAGCAGCTTAGGGAGCTTCTCTGGAAACACCATATATTTT.

J is TRBJ1-1 and V is TRBV18, with D possibly TRBD1 on 5 matching bases. In germline, CDR1 is KGHSH, CDR2 LQKENI. Trimming pared 2 bases from V and 5 bases from J, leaving 21 bases between. The CDR3 consists of 17 residues. This CDR3 is CASSPSTLTRDYTEAFF. CDR3 sequence (DNA): TGTGCCAGCTCACCAAGCACTTTAACCAGGGATTATACTGAAGCTTTCTTT. The whole variable domain, filled in from reference TRBV18 and TRBJ1-1, reads NAGVMQNPRHLVRRRGQEARLRCSPMKGHSHVYWYRQLPEEGLKFMVYLQKENIIDESGMPKERFSAEFPKEGPSILRIQQVVRGDSAAYFCASSPSTLTRDYTEAFFGQGTRLTVV.

The chain recombines TRBV10-1 with TRBJ2-1; 8 bases map to TRBD2. The CDR3 is 16 amino acids. Trimming removed 5 bases from V and 0 bases from J; junction bases left unmatched: 6. In germline, CDR1 is WNHNN, CDR2 SYGVQD (reference sequence). The CDR3 sequence is CASSRSGASSYNEQFF. The CDR3 DNA reads TGCGCCAGCAGTCGTAGCGGGGCTAGCTCCTACAATGAGCAGTTCTTC.

The chain is built from TRBV10-1 and TRBJ1-6, with D maybe TRBD1 (6 bases). This CDR3 comprises 18 residues. The V end lost 4 bases, the J end lost 8 bases, and 24 bases lay between the germline ends. Germline V CDR1 and CDR2: WNHNN, SYGVQD (reference sequence). The CDR3 nucleotides read TGCGCCAGCAGTGGGGTCACCCTCGGGGGGGCTAGGGATTCACCCCTCCACTTT. It is translated as CASSGVTLGGARDSPLHF.

With respect to this clone: One junction end does not reproduce the germline sequence, and a read error may be involved. V usage is TRBV28 and J usage is TRBJ1-2; no clear D gene. The CDR3 consists of 9 residues. Germline V gene sequence: CDR1 MDHEN, CDR2 SYDVKM. Here the CDR3 DNA reads TGTGCCAGCGGTTTGGACTACACCTTC. This gives the protein CASGLDYTF.

The chain couples TRBV7-2 to TRBJ2-1; D is possibly TRBD2 (6 bases). With 1 base removed from V and 10 bases from J, the gap between germline ends came to 8 bases. CDR3 length equals 12 residues. CDR1 and CDR2 (germline): SGHTA, FQGNSA. The CDR3 DNA follows: TGTGCCAGCAGCTTAGGGACTACGGAGCAGTTCTTC. Translation: CASSLGTTEQFF.

The genes are TRBV7-9 and TRBJ2-3; TRBD1 matches at 7 bases. The CDR3 has 15 residues. CDR1 and CDR2 from the germline V gene are SEHNR and FQNEAQ (reference sequence). The ends lost 4 bases at V and 3 bases at J; junction bases unmatched: 7. CDR3 coding DNA: TGTGCCAGCAGCTACCAAGCGACAGGGACAGATACGCAGTATTTT. Protein sequence: CASSYQATGTDTQYF.

The CDR3 spells CASSNIEGETQYF. The CDR3 DNA is TGTGCCAGTAGTAATATAGAGGGGGAGACCCAGTACTTC. This sequence joins TRBV19 and TRBJ2-5, with D perhaps matching TRBD1 or TRBD2 (5 bases each). Germline-derived CDR1 and CDR2 are LNHDA and SQIVND (reference sequence). Trimming took off 4 bases at V and 5 bases at J, with 11 bases between the two ends. There are 13 residues in the CDR3.

V and J are TRBV3-1 (or the pseudogene TRBV3-2) and TRBJ2-5; D uncertain. The CDR3 contains 11 residues. With 5 bases removed from V and 4 bases from J, the gap between germline ends came to 5 bases. The germline CDR1 and CDR2 sequences are LGHDT and YNNKEL (reference sequence). The DNA for the CDR3 is TGTGCCAGCAGCTACAGAGAGACCCAGTACTTC. It yields the protein CASSYRETQYF.